These T cell receptor beta chains were read from a single sample in a study of identical twins. TCRdb re-called the 5' RACE reads with MiXCR, one entry per CDR3 protein. The sample holds about 530,000 distinct CDR3 sequences, about 22% seen once. This sample also appeared in a second study, on yellow fever vaccine responses in identical twins.

Sequenced: CD4+ T cells sorted from blood. Every receptor here comes from a woman between 18 and 29 years old in good health. Each CDR3 is given with its conserved first and last residue. D genes are given only for firm matches. Size tells how often a clone was seen (once, few, many) or the class of an expanded clone, and some rows leave it out.

V	J	D	size	CDR3	DNA
TRBV11-2	TRBJ1-4	-	-	CASSMGAFQEKLFF	TGTGCCAGCAGTATGGGGGCTTTTCAGGAAAAACTGTTTTTT
TRBV6-2/TRBV6-3	TRBJ2-2	-	-	CASSYGGMSTGELFF	TGTGCCAGCAGTTATGGGGGGATGAGCACCGGGGAGCTGTTTTTT
TRBV11-2	TRBJ2-1	TRBD2	few	CASSIPGLALNEQFF	TGTGCCAGCAGCATTCCGGGACTAGCGTTGAATGAGCAGTTCTTC
TRBV12-3/TRBV12-4	TRBJ1-1	-	-	CASTHPPSEAFF	TGTGCCAGCACCCACCCCCCGTCTGAAGCTTTCTTT
TRBV3-1	TRBJ1-2	-	few	CASSQDQRESYYGYTF	TGTGCCAGCAGCCAAGATCAACGGGAGTCCTACTATGGCTACACCTTC
TRBV15	TRBJ2-5	-	-	CATSRDGTGLETQYF	TGTGCCACCAGCAGAGATGGTACAGGGCTAGAGACCCAGTACTTC
TRBV7-9	TRBJ1-5	-	few	CASSSPGEGTQHF	TGTGCCAGCAGCTCCCCCGGGGAGGGTACCCAGCATTTT
TRBV6-5	TRBJ2-7	-	few	CASSYGPGVYEQYF	TGTGCCAGCAGTTACGGGCCGGGGGTTTACGAGCAGTACTTC
TRBV18	TRBJ2-7	-	-	CASSPGGESLEQYF	TGTGCCAGCTCACCAGGGGGCGAGTCCCTCGAGCAGTACTTC
TRBV7-2	TRBJ1-2	-	few	CASSRMVDYGYTF	TGTGCCAGCAGCCGCATGGTTGACTATGGCTACACCTTC
TRBV28	TRBJ2-7	-	-	CASRSPGAGGYEQYF	TGTGCCAGCAGGTCCCCGGGTGCAGGTGGCTACGAGCAGTACTTC
TRBV25-1	TRBJ2-2	TRBD2	few	CASSDGRLAGAVGELFF	TGTGCCAGCAGTGATGGCCGACTAGCGGGAGCGGTCGGGGAGCTGTTTTTT
TRBV20-1	TRBJ2-2	-	few	CSARDLAGELFF	TGCAGTGCTAGAGATTTGGCCGGGGAGCTGTTTTTT
TRBV5-1	TRBJ1-1	TRBD1	few	CASSEDREKTEAFF	TGCGCCAGCAGCGAGGACAGGGAGAAAACTGAAGCTTTCTTT
TRBV10-3	TRBJ1-6	TRBD1	few	CAIRGQENSPLHF	TGTGCCATCCGAGGACAGGAAAATTCACCCCTCCACTTT
TRBV29-1	TRBJ2-3	-	few	CSVDIGTDTQYF	TGCAGCGTTGATATCGGCACAGATACGCAGTATTTT
TRBV7-8	TRBJ1-1	-	-	CASSPSRAGEAFF	TGTGCCAGCAGCCCGTCCCGAGCCGGTGAAGCTTTCTTT
TRBV9	TRBJ1-5	-	-	CASSVDGQNNQPQHF	TGTGCCAGCAGCGTAGATGGACAGAACAATCAGCCCCAGCATTTT
TRBV7-8	TRBJ2-4	TRBD2	-	CASLPGRLAGPIAKNIQYF	TGTGCCAGCCTCCCAGGGCGACTAGCGGGGCCCATAGCCAAAAACATTCAGTACTTC
TRBV12-3/TRBV12-4	TRBJ2-1	TRBD2	-	CASSGLAGGKGNEQFF	TGTGCCAGCAGCGGACTAGCGGGAGGAAAGGGCAATGAGCAGTTCTTC
TRBV2	TRBJ2-5	-	few	CASRDIGPGETQYF	TGTGCCAGCAGGGATATAGGTCCGGGAGAGACCCAGTACTTC
TRBV24-1	TRBJ2-5	-	many	CATSEQETQYF	TGTGCCACCAGTGAACAAGAGACCCAGTACTTC
TRBV24-1	TRBJ2-1	TRBD1	-	CATSDRGTESYNEQFF	TGTGCCACCAGTGACCGAGGGACAGAGTCCTACAATGAGCAGTTCTTC
TRBV7-2	TRBJ2-4	-	few	CASSLRGTGSKNIQYF	TGTGCCAGCAGCTTAAGGGGCACAGGTTCCAAAAACATTCAGTACTTC
TRBV27	TRBJ2-3	-	-	CATMGPRKVPDTQYF	TGTGCCACCATGGGGCCGCGCAAAGTCCCAGATACGCAGTATTTT
TRBV9	TRBJ2-3	TRBD2	-	CASSAATSGSTDTQYF	TGTGCCAGCAGCGCCGCGACTAGCGGGAGCACAGATACGCAGTATTTT
TRBV28	TRBJ2-7	TRBD1	-	CASSLPGGAWEQYF	TGTGCCAGCAGTTTACCAGGGGGTGCGTGGGAGCAGTACTTC
TRBV5-1	TRBJ2-3	-	-	CASSLWGGQDSTDTQYF	TGCGCCAGCAGCTTGTGGGGGGGACAGGACTCCACAGATACGCAGTATTTT
TRBV5-4	TRBJ1-5	-	many	CASSNPNQPQHF	TGTGCCAGCAGCAATCCCAATCAGCCCCAGCATTTT
TRBV4-2	TRBJ2-1	-	-	CASSQDFGEQFF	TGTGCCAGCAGCCAAGATTTCGGGGAGCAGTTCTTC
TRBV5-1	TRBJ2-2	-	-	CASSLGPDTGELFF	TGCGCCAGCAGCTTGGGCCCAGACACCGGGGAGCTGTTTTTT
TRBV28	TRBJ1-2	-	-	CASRRSTLSVAGYTF	TGTGCCAGCAGGAGGTCCACCCTCTCCGTCGCCGGCTACACCTTC
TRBV29-1	TRBJ2-1	-	-	CSVGVVNKNNEQFF	TGCAGCGTTGGGGTGGTAAACAAAAACAATGAGCAGTTCTTC
TRBV5-1	TRBJ2-1	TRBD2	many	CASSLLAGESYNEQFF	TGCGCCAGCAGCTTGTTGGCGGGAGAATCCTACAATGAGCAGTTCTTC
TRBV5-5	TRBJ2-2	-	-	CASSLERLNTGELFF	TGTGCCAGCAGCTTGGAGCGCCTGAACACCGGGGAGCTGTTTTTT
TRBV4-1	TRBJ2-5	-	-	CASSQRQDKETQYF	TGCGCCAGCAGCCAACGGCAGGATAAAGAGACCCAGTACTTC
TRBV4-1	TRBJ2-2	-	-	CASSQDQGRQTGELFF	TGCGCCAGCAGCCAAGATCAGGGGCGTCAAACCGGGGAGCTGTTTTTT
TRBV27	TRBJ2-5	-	-	CASSLRLRDQETQYF	TGTGCCAGCAGTTTACGCCTCCGGGACCAAGAGACCCAGTACTTC
TRBV7-2	TRBJ2-7	TRBD1	few	CASRSTGAFAYEQYF	TGTGCCAGCAGGAGTACAGGGGCTTTCGCCTACGAGCAGTACTTC
TRBV7-3	TRBJ2-4	-	-	CASSPGTSKNIQYF	TGTGCCAGCAGCCCAGGGACTTCGAAAAACATTCAGTACTTC
TRBV7-2	TRBJ2-1	-	few	CASTQNRPWQFF	TGTGCCAGCACCCAGAACAGACCGTGGCAGTTCTTC
TRBV7-9	TRBJ1-1	-	-	CASSLPGQLNTEAFF	TGTGCCAGCAGCTTACCCGGACAGCTGAACACTGAAGCTTTCTTT
TRBV5-1	TRBJ1-3	TRBD1	-	CASSPGGVGQGRSGNTIYF	TGCGCCAGCAGCCCCGGAGGGGTAGGACAGGGTCGCTCTGGAAACACCATATATTTT
TRBV20-1	TRBJ2-7	TRBD2	-	CSAGSGGSSYEQYF	TGCAGTGCGGGTAGCGGGGGAAGCTCCTACGAGCAGTACTTC
TRBV2	TRBJ2-2	-	-	CASSEKGLGTGELFF	TGTGCCAGCAGTGAGAAGGGCTTGGGAACCGGGGAGCTGTTTTTT
TRBV5-1	TRBJ2-1	-	-	CASTRDFSSYNEQFF	TGCGCCAGCACGAGGGACTTCTCCTCCTACAATGAGCAGTTCTTC
TRBV7-3	TRBJ2-3	TRBD2	-	CASSPLAGVGTDTQYF	TGTGCCAGCAGCCCCTTAGCGGGAGTAGGTACAGATACGCAGTATTTT
TRBV7-9	TRBJ2-1	-	-	CASSGGDFYNEQFF	TGTGCCAGCAGCGGCGGGGACTTTTACAATGAGCAGTTCTTC
TRBV11-2	TRBJ2-3	-	-	CASSKRGTTTDTQYF	TGTGCCAGCAGCAAAAGGGGGACGACCACAGATACGCAGTATTTT
TRBV27	TRBJ2-5	-	-	CASSFRAEETQYF	TGTGCCAGCAGTTTTAGGGCGGAAGAGACCCAGTACTTC
TRBV19	TRBJ2-3	-	-	CASSMSLYLTDTQYF	TGTGCCAGTAGTATGTCTTTGTACCTAACAGATACGCAGTATTTT
TRBV11-2	TRBJ2-2	-	few	CASSLGMGHTGELFF	TGTGCCAGCAGCTTAGGGATGGGACACACCGGGGAGCTGTTTTTT
TRBV12-3/TRBV12-4	TRBJ2-3	-	many	CASSPGERVRSDTQYF	TGTGCCAGCAGCCCCGGGGAGCGGGTTCGTTCAGATACGCAGTATTTT
TRBV6-2/TRBV6-3	TRBJ2-6	-	few	CASSYFRGAISGANVLTF	TGTGCCAGCAGTTACTTCCGGGGGGCTATCTCCGGGGCCAACGTCCTGACTTTC
TRBV9	TRBJ2-7	-	-	CASSVEPVDWREQYF	TGTGCCAGCAGCGTAGAGCCGGTGGATTGGCGCGAGCAGTACTTC
TRBV2	TRBJ2-1	TRBD2	many	CASSEAHSGRAGEQFF	TGTGCCAGCAGTGAAGCGCATAGCGGGAGGGCCGGTGAGCAGTTCTTC
TRBV6-5	TRBJ1-1	-	-	CASSYNRDPNTEAFF	TGTGCCAGCAGTTACAACCGGGATCCGAACACTGAAGCTTTCTTT